These 8 T cell receptor beta chains were sequenced from one sample in a study of monozygotic twins with inflammatory bowel disease. TCRdb reanalyzed the 5' RACE reads, giving one entry per CDR3 protein sequence and no DNA. In all, the sample yields about 330,000 distinct CDR3 sequences. The source material was blood. These receptors were obtained from a human donor with ulcerative colitis or Crohn's disease, or a healthy co-twin of an affected twin (not recorded which).

The chain's CDR3 is CSVRSGAYEQYF. The chain has TRBV29-1 and TRBJ2-7; TCRdb gives TRBD2 as the D gene, but with no DNA this cannot be confirmed. Per the germline V gene, CDR1 is SQVTM and CDR2 is ANQGSEA. The CDR3 extends over 12 amino acids.

The chain combines TRBV28 with TRBJ2-5; TCRdb picks TRBD1, but there is no DNA to check that call. Germline values: CDR1 MDHEN, CDR2 SYDVKM. The length of the CDR3 is 15 residues. The CDR3 region is CASSDPPQLQETQYF.

This chain uses TRBV5-4 with TRBJ2-7; TCRdb's D call, TRBD1, is unchecked because there is no DNA. The CDR3 is made up of 15 amino acids. Germline CDR1 reads SGHNT; CDR2 reads YYREEE (reference sequence). The CDR3 reads CASSLGDRAAYEQYF.

CDR3 protein: CATSRPRALNTGELFF. This chain uses TRBV15 with TRBJ2-2; no DNA is available, so the TRBD1 call from TCRdb remains unchecked. CDR1 is LNHNV, CDR2 YYDKDF, per germline (reference sequence). The CDR3 contains 16 residues.

This chain joins TRBV24-1 and TRBJ2-3. The CDR3 extends over 15 amino acids. Germline V gives CDR1 KGHDR, CDR2 SFDVKD. The CDR3: CATSDLPGWVDTQYF.

CDR3 sequence reads: CSATTSSGGYTF. The chain recombines TRBV20-1 with TRBJ1-2; the D call of TRBD1 rests on TCRdb alone, since no DNA is present to check it. The CDR3 length is 12 residues. Germline CDR1 DFQATT, CDR2 SNEGSKA (reference sequence).

The V call is TRBV28, the J call TRBJ2-7; TCRdb selects TRBD1, and the lack of DNA leaves this call unchecked. This CDR3 spans 15 amino acids. Per the germline V gene, CDR1 is MDHEN and CDR2 is SYDVKM. CDR3 region: CASSAHDRARYEQYF.

The J gene is TRBJ2-3, the V gene TRBV11-2; TCRdb outputs TRBD2, but without DNA this stays unchecked. Germline assignment: CDR1 SGHAT and CDR2 FQNNGV. The CDR3 spans 12 residues. CDR3 protein: CASTGGEDTQYF.